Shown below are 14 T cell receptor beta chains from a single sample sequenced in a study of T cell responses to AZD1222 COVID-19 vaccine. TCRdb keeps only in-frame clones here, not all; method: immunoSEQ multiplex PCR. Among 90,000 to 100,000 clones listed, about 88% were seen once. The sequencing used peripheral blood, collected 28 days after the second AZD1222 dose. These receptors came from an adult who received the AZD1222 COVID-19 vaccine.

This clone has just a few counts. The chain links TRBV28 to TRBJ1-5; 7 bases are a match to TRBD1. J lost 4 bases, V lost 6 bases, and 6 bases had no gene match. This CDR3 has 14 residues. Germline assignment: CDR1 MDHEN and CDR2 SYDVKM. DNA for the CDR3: TGTGCCAGCAGAAATACAGGGGAAAATCAGCCCCAGCATTTT. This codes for CASRNTGENQPQHF. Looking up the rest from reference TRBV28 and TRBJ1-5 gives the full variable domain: DVKVTQSSRYLVKRTGEKVFLECVQDMDHENMFWYRQDPGLGLRLIYFSYDVKMKEKGDIPEGYSVSREKKERFSLILESASTNQTSMYLCASRNTGENQPQHFGDGTRLSIL.

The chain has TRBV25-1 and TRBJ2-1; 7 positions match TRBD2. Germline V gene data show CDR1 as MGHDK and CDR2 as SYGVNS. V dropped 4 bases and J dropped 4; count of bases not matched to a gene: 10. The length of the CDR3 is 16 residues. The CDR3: CASSGVNGRQYNEQFF. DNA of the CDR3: TGTGCCAGCAGTGGAGTGAACGGGAGGCAATACAATGAGCAGTTCTTC.

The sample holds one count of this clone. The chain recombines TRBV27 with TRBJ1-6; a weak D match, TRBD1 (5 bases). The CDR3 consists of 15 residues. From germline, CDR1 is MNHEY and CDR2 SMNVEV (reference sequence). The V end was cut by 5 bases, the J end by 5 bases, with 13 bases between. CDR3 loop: CASSRDSGNNSPLHF. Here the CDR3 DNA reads TGTGCCAGCAGTAGAGACAGCGGCAATAATTCACCCCTCCACTTT.

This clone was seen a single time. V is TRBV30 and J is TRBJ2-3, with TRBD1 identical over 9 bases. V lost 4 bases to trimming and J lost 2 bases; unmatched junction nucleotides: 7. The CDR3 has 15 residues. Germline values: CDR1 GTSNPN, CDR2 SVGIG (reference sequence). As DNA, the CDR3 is TGTGCCTGGACGTTAGGGACAGGGCTCACAGATACGCAGTATTTT. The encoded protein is CAWTLGTGLTDTQYF.

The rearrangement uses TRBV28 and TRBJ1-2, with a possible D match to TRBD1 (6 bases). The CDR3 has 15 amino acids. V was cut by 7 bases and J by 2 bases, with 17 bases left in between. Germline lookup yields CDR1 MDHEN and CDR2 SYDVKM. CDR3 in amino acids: CASTPPVGANYGYTF. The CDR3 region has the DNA TGTGCCAGCACCCCCCCGGTGGGGGCGAACTATGGCTACACCTTC.

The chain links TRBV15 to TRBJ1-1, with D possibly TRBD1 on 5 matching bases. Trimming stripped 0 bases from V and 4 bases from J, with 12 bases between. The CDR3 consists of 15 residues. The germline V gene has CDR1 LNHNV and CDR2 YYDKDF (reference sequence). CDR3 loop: CATSRDRTGSTEAFF. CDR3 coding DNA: TGTGCCACCAGCAGAGATCGAACAGGAAGCACTGAAGCTTTCTTT.

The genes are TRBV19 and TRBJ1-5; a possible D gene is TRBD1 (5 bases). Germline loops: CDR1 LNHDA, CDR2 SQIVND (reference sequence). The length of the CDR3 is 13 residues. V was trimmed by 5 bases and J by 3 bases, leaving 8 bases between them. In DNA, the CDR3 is TGTGCCAGTAGTGCCAGGGCCAATCAGCCCCAGCATTTT. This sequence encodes CASSARANQPQHF. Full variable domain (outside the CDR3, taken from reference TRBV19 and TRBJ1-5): DGGITQSPKYLFRKEGQNVTLSCEQNLNHDAMYWYRQDPGQGLRLIYYSQIVNDFQKGDIAEGYSVSREKKESFPLTVTSAQKNPTAFYLCASSARANQPQHFGDGTRLSIL.

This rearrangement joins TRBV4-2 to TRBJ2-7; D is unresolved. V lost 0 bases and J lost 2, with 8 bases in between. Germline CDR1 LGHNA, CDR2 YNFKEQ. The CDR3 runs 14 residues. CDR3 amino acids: CASSQEVDTYEQYF. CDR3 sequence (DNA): TGTGCCAGCAGCCAAGAAGTCGATACCTACGAGCAGTACTTC.

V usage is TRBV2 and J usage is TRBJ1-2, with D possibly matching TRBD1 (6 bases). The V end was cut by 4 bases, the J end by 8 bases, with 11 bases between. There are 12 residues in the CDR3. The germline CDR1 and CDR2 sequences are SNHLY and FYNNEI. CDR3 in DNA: TGTGCCAGCAGTGCAGGGGCGAGAGGCTACACCTTC. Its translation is CASSAGARGYTF.

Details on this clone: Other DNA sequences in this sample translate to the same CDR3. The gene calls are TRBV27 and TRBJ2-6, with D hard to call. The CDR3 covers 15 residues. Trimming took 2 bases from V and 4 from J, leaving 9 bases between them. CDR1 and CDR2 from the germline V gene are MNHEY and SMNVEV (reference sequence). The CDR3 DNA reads TGTGCCAGCAGTTTACGTGGTGGAGGGGCCAACGTCCTGACTTTC. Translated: CASSLRGGGANVLTF.

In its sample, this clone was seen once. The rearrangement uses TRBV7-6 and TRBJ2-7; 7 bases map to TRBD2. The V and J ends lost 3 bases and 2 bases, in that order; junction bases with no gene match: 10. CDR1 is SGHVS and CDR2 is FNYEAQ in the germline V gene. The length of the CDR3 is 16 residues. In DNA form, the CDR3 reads TGTGCCAGCAGCTTGGAAGCGGGACCCGGTCCCTACGAGCAGTACTTC. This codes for CASSLEAGPGPYEQYF.

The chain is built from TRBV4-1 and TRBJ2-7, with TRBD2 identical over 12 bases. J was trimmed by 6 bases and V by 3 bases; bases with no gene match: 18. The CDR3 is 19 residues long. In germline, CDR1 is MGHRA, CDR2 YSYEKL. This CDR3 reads CASSHPSPSGRASLAEQYF. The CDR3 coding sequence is TGCGCCAGCAGCCACCCCTCCCCTAGCGGGAGGGCCAGTCTCGCCGAGCAGTACTTC.

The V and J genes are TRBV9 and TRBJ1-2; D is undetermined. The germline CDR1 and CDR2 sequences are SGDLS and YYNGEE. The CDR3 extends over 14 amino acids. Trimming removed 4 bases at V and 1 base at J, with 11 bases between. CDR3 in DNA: TGTGCCAGCAGCCAAGGGAACCTTAACTATGGCTACACCTTC. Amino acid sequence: CASSQGNLNYGYTF.

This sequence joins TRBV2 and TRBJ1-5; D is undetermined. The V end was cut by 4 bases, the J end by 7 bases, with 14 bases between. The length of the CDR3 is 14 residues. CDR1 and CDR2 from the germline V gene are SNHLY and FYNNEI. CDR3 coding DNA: TGTGCCAGCAGTGTAGGGCTGAGTGGACAGCCCCAGCATTTT. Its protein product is CASSVGLSGQPQHF.